Sequencing of this TCR beta chain was carried out in a study of CD8 T cells in Susac syndrome. RNA in amounts of about 0.5 to 1 ug was reverse transcribed with random hexamers. The TCR beta CDR3 was amplified by immunoSEQ multiplex PCR across 54 Vbeta, 13 Jbeta. TCRdb itself ran the immunoSEQ multiplex PCR reads through MiXCR, one entry per CDR3 protein. The profile shows some 210,000 distinct CDR3 sequences, 94% of them singletons. V lost 4 bases to trimming and J lost 4 bases; unmatched junction nucleotides: 3. The CDR3 length is 12 residues. In germline, CDR1 is GTSNPN, CDR2 SVGIG (reference sequence).

This clonotype originated in a human donor with Susac syndrome. The rearrangement links TRBV30 to TRBJ1-2; TRBD1 matches at 7 bases. The source material was CD4+ T cells from PBMCs. The DNA for the CDR3 is TGTGCCTGGATGGACAGGCTCTATGGCTACACCTTC. Encoded protein: CAWMDRLYGYTF.